The clone carrying this T cell receptor (beta chain) was found a few times. Its antigen remains unidentified. V dropped 5 bases and J dropped 10; count of bases not matched to a gene: 12. The CDR3 is 15 amino acids. The TCRbeta library incorporated unique molecular identifiers. TCRdb analysed the PCR reads with MiXCR anew, one entry per CDR3 protein. Among approximately 800,000 distinct CDR3 sequences, around 15% were seen once, and the ten largest hold 5%. This entry comes from a study of T-cell reconstitution after alpha-beta-depleted transplantation in children. General observations from the study: Among T cells one year after transplant, newly produced cells accounted for most counts and diversity. Two months or so post-transplant, alpha-beta T cells reportedly derived from several hundred expanded graft clones.

This specimen was PBMCs, mostly from graft donor cells, taken 360 days after TCRalphabeta/CD19-depleted stem cell transplant. This clonotype was sampled from a male patient under 18 who had a stem cell transplant for acute lymphoblastic leukemia, so the T cells may come from the graft donor. This chain uses TRBV12-3 or TRBV12-4 with TRBJ2-1, with 9 bases that match TRBD2. In DNA, the CDR3 is TGTGCCAGCAGTCCCGGACTAGCGCCTGTTGAAGAGCAGTTCTTC. Translation: CASSPGLAPVEEQFF.